Each of the 31 T cell receptor beta chains below was sequenced from the same sample in a study of OX40 agonist ivuxolimab in advanced cancers. The table came from immunoSEQ multiplex PCR; TCRdb's copy has only in-frame clones and leaves some out. Seen here are 55,000 to 80,000 clones, 92% observed once, and the top ten hold approximately 0.62%. The sample consisted of CD4+ or CD8+ T cells sorted from blood, taken in a trial of the OX40 agonist ivuxolimab. Receptors were obtained from an adult with an advanced solid tumor such as melanoma, head and neck, liver or kidney cancer.

V gene TRBV18 combines with J gene TRBJ1-2; no reliable D call. V shed 2 bases and J shed 2 bases, with 9 bases lying between them. This CDR3 spans 14 amino acids. The germline gives CDR1 KGHSH, CDR2 LQKENI. The CDR3 DNA is TGTGCCAGCTCACCAAATGGAATCAACTATGGCTACACCTTC. Amino acid sequence: CASSPNGINYGYTF. Based on the CDR3 plus reference TRBV18 and TRBJ1-2, the full variable domain is NAGVMQNPRHLVRRRGQEARLRCSPMKGHSHVYWYRQLPEEGLKFMVYLQKENIIDESGMPKERFSAEFPKEGPSILRIQQVVRGDSAAYFCASSPNGINYGYTFGSGTRLTVV.

Notes on this clone: The CDR3 carries no conserved terminal phenylalanine or tryptophan, so it likely arises from a read error. Because the CDR3's place on the DNA is in doubt, the DNA is left out and the CDR3 is given as listed by TCRdb. The genes are TRBV5-4 and TRBJ2-7; TRBD1 is the table's D call and was not checked against the DNA. The CDR3 length equals 12 residues, ends included. The germline gives CDR1 SGHNT, CDR2 YYREEE (reference sequence). CDR3 residues: CASSLCSGGVPL.

This chain links TRBV9 with TRBJ2-7; D is ambiguous. The V end was cut by 0 bases, the J end by 1 base, with 8 bases between. Germline values: CDR1 SGDLS, CDR2 YYNGEE. The CDR3 runs to 14 residues. CDR3 region: CASSVGVVSYEQYF. The CDR3 nucleotides read TGTGCCAGCAGCGTAGGTGTTGTATCCTACGAGCAGTACTTC.

The chain joins TRBV19 to TRBJ2-6; D not certain. From germline, CDR1 is LNHDA and CDR2 SQIVND (reference sequence). The ends were cut back, 3 bases at V and 0 bases at J, with 9 bases in the middle. The length of the CDR3 is 16 residues. The CDR3 nucleotides are TGTGCCAGTAGTATGGGCCGAAGCTCTGGGGCCAACGTCCTGACTTTC. Residues: CASSMGRSSGANVLTF.

The chain has TRBV18 and TRBJ2-2, with D maybe TRBD2 (5 bases). Germline CDR1 reads KGHSH; CDR2 reads LQKENI. V was clipped by 4 bases and J by 8 bases, with 14 bases between them. The CDR3 length is 14 residues. The CDR3 is CASSLDYLVGELFF. CDR3 DNA sequence: TGTGCCAGCTCACTCGACTACCTGGTGGGGGAGCTGTTTTTT.

In this sample, this clone turned up a few times. V usage is TRBV30 and J usage is TRBJ1-5; D possibly corresponds to TRBD1 (6 bases). The CDR3 covers 14 residues. V was clipped by 3 bases and J by 4 bases, with 13 bases between them. Germline CDR1 and CDR2: GTSNPN and SVGIG (reference sequence). The CDR3 spells CAWSRDTTNQPQHF. The CDR3 nucleotides are TGTGCCTGGAGCCGGGACACTACAAATCAGCCCCAGCATTTT.

This chain links TRBV10-1 with TRBJ2-3; 12 positions agree with TRBD2. Germline loops: CDR1 WNHNN, CDR2 SYGVQD (reference sequence). Germline trimming cut 2 bases from V and 0 bases from J; bases unmatched to any gene: 9. This CDR3 has 19 amino acids. The CDR3 reads CASSEPRLAGELSTDTQYF. The CDR3, as DNA: TGCGCCAGCAGTGAGCCGCGACTAGCGGGAGAACTTAGCACAGATACGCAGTATTTT.

J is TRBJ2-5 and V is TRBV19, with TRBD1 as a possible D gene (5 bases). The CDR3 has 15 amino acids. Trimming left V 7 bases short and J 2 bases short, with 17 bases between. Germline CDR1 LNHDA, CDR2 SQIVND (reference sequence). CDR3 loop: CASTPYGRQQETQYF. The CDR3 coding sequence is TGTGCCAGTACTCCCTACGGCCGACAGCAAGAGACCCAGTACTTC.

Points on this clone: Compared with germline, one end of the junction differs, possibly owing to a read error. V is TRBV19 and J is TRBJ2-5; 9 bases align to TRBD2. The CDR3 has 13 amino acids. Germline V gene data show CDR1 as LNHDA and CDR2 as SQIVND (reference sequence). CDR3 in DNA: TGTGCCAGTAGGATAGCGGGAGCAGAGACCCAGTACTTC. This gives the protein CASRIAGAETQYF.

The genes are TRBV6-1 and TRBJ1-1; D remains unclear. The germline gives CDR1 MNHNS, CDR2 SASEGT. The CDR3 length is 14 residues. The germline V and J ends were trimmed by 2 bases and 8 bases, with 15 bases remaining between them. CDR3 nucleotides: TGTGCCAGCAGTGAAAGGTGGACGGAGGCGGAAGCTTTCTTT. Protein sequence: CASSERWTEAEAFF.

V is TRBV30 and J is TRBJ2-7, with no clear D. The CDR3 extends over 13 amino acids. With 0 bases removed from V and 6 bases from J, the gap between germline ends came to 12 bases. Germline CDR1 GTSNPN, CDR2 SVGIG (reference sequence). The CDR3, as DNA: TGTGCCTGGAGTGTATCCAGAGAATCCGAGCAGTACTTC. Translation gives CAWSVSRESEQYF.

This clone was observed once. V and J are TRBV5-1 and TRBJ1-4; 7 bases fit TRBD1. This CDR3 is built from 14 residues. Germline V gene lookup returns CDR1 SGHRS and CDR2 YFSETQ. The trim removed 4 bases at V and 7 bases at J, leaving 7 bases unmatched. CDR3 loop: CASSPDRVSEKLFF. The CDR3 DNA reads as TGCGCCAGCAGCCCTGACAGGGTGTCTGAAAAACTGTTTTTT.

The V and J genes are TRBV7-9 and TRBJ2-5, with 13 bases aligning to TRBD2. CDR1 SEHNR and CDR2 FQNEAQ come from the germline V gene (reference sequence). J lost 5 bases, V lost 1 base, and 1 base had no gene match. The CDR3 has 15 residues. CDR3 in amino acids: CASSLGTSGGETQYF. In DNA form, the CDR3 reads TGTGCCAGCAGCTTAGGGACTAGCGGGGGTGAGACCCAGTACTTC.

The CDR3 nucleotides read TGTGCCAGTAGCGCCAGGGTCTCCTACGAGCAGTACTTC. Its protein product is CASSARVSYEQYF. The rearrangement links TRBV19 to TRBJ2-7; weak D call: TRBD1 (5 bases). This CDR3 comprises 13 residues. The germline CDR1 and CDR2 sequences are LNHDA and SQIVND (reference sequence). The V end was cut by 6 bases, the J end by 0 bases, with 9 bases between.

V usage is TRBV5-1 and J usage is TRBJ1-1; D call uncertain. The CDR3 runs 13 residues. Germline CDR1 and CDR2: SGHRS and YFSETQ. Between the trimmed V and J ends, which lost 7 bases and 5 bases, there was a span of 15 bases. The CDR3 here is CASRNEGGTEAFF. The CDR3 bases are TGCGCCAGCCGAAACGAGGGTGGGACTGAAGCTTTCTTT.

This chain links TRBV9 with TRBJ1-3; no clear D. The CDR3 loop spans 16 amino acids. In germline, CDR1 is SGDLS, CDR2 YYNGEE. The V end lost 0 bases, the J end lost 4 bases, and 14 bases lay between the germline ends. In DNA form, the CDR3 reads TGTGCCAGCAGCGTAGGGCACCACGGTTCAGGAAACACCATATATTTT. Translating gives CASSVGHHGSGNTIYF.

The rearrangement joins TRBV18 to TRBJ1-2; 10 nucleotides line up with TRBD1. The trim removed 6 bases at V and 5 bases at J, leaving 6 bases unmatched. CDR1 KGHSH and CDR2 LQKENI come from the germline V gene. The CDR3 is made up of 14 amino acids. The CDR3 nucleotides read TGTGCCAGCTCCCCCCGGGACAGGGGATATGGCTACACCTTC. Translation: CASSPRDRGYGYTF.

V is TRBV7-2 and J is TRBJ1-2; tentatively, D is TRBD1 (6 bases). V lost 2 bases to trimming and J lost 8 bases, with 15 bases between them. The CDR3 is 14 amino acids. CDR1 is SGHTA, CDR2 FQGNSA, per germline. The CDR3 nucleotides read TGTGCCAGCAGCTTAAGTCAGGGGAGGAGCGGCTACACCTTC. Amino acid sequence: CASSLSQGRSGYTF. Full variable domain (outside the CDR3, taken from reference TRBV7-2 and TRBJ1-2): GAGVSQSPSNKVTEKGKDVELRCDPISGHTALYWYRQSLGQGLEFLIYFQGNSAPDKSGLPSDRFSAERTGGSVSTLTIQRTQQEDSAVYLCASSLSQGRSGYTFGSGTRLTVV.

The chain has TRBV29-1 and TRBJ1-1, with a weak D call TRBD1 (5 bases). Germline V gene data show CDR1 as SQVTM and CDR2 as ANQGSEA. The CDR3 covers 12 residues. V dropped 1 base and J dropped 11 bases, with 14 bases sitting between them. This CDR3 is CSVEGEGKGAFF. In nucleotides, the CDR3 is TGCAGCGTTGAAGGTGAGGGGAAAGGGGCTTTCTTT.

The chain carries TRBV5-4 and TRBJ1-6, with 7 bases matching TRBD1. This CDR3 is built from 14 residues. Germline assignment: CDR1 SGHNT and CDR2 YYREEE (reference sequence). J gave up 10 bases and V 0 bases, and 4 bases lay outside the gene matches. The CDR3 DNA reads as TGTGCCAGCAGCTTGGACAGGGGCGGGTCACCCCTCCACTTT. Its protein product is CASSLDRGGSPLHF.

The chain carries TRBV5-1 and TRBJ1-4; no clear D. The CDR3 is 14 residues long. V lost 1 base and J 8 bases, leaving 12 bases between the germline ends. Germline CDR1 is SGHRS and CDR2 is YFSETQ. CDR3 sequence reads: CASSLTDLGEKLFF. The CDR3 bases are TGCGCCAGCAGCTTGACGGACCTGGGGGAAAAACTGTTTTTT. Full variable domain (remainder filled in from reference TRBV5-1 and TRBJ1-4): KAGVTQTPRYLIKTRGQQVTLSCSPISGHRSVSWYQQTPGQGLQFLFEYFSETQRNKGNFPGRFSGRQFSNSRSEMNVSTLELGDSALYLCASSLTDLGEKLFFGSGTQLSVL.

This clone showed up just once. CDR3 in amino acids: CASSPGQGTGNTIYF. The CDR3 DNA follows: TGTGCCAGCAGCCCGGGACAGGGGACTGGAAACACCATATATTTT. The rearrangement joins TRBV7-9 to TRBJ1-3; TRBD1 matches 10 bases. The CDR3 consists of 15 residues. J gave up 2 bases and V 5 bases, and 3 bases lay outside the gene matches. Germline values: CDR1 SEHNR, CDR2 FQNEAQ (reference sequence).

V and J are TRBV18 and TRBJ1-4, with TRBD1 identical over 8 bases. Germline trimming cut 1 base from V and 8 bases from J; bases unmatched to any gene: 6. The CDR3 contains 15 residues. CDR1 and CDR2 from the germline V gene are KGHSH and LQKENI. CDR3 residues: CASSPLGTGEEKLFF. The CDR3, as DNA: TGTGCCAGCTCACCACTTGGGACAGGAGAGGAAAAACTGTTTTTT.

The chain joins TRBV5-5 to TRBJ1-6; D not certain. Trimming removed 2 bases from V and 9 bases from J, with 9 bases in between. This CDR3 is built from 13 residues. Germline lookup yields CDR1 SGHKS and CDR2 YYEKEE (reference sequence). The CDR3: CASSFLHGSPLHF. The DNA for the CDR3 is TGTGCCAGCAGCTTCCTCCACGGTTCACCCCTCCACTTT.

This clone was counted a single time. This chain links TRBV21-1 with TRBJ2-3; no check of the table's D call, TRBD2, against the DNA was made. TRBV21-1 has pseudogene status. The CDR3 totals 19 residues. The chain's CDR3 is CASSKARLAGGRVKDTQYF. For the CDR3, the DNA is TGTGCCAGCAGCAAAGCTCGACTAGCGGGGGGGAGGGTGAAAGATACGCAGTATTTT.

This sequence joins TRBV6-1 and TRBJ2-1; D not resolved. The CDR3 length is 12 residues. The ends were cut back, 0 bases at V and 12 bases at J, with 9 bases in the middle. The germline CDR1 and CDR2 sequences are MNHNS and SASEGT. CDR3 sequence reads: CASSEASTGQFF. The CDR3 DNA follows: TGTGCCAGCAGTGAAGCAAGCACGGGGCAGTTCTTC.

Points on this clone: The junction and the germline gene differ at one end; a read error may be behind it. This chain joins TRBV7-7 and TRBJ2-5; D possibly corresponds to TRBD2 (8 bases). Germline V gives CDR1 SSHAT, CDR2 FNYEAQ (reference sequence). The CDR3 is made up of 17 amino acids. The CDR3 here is CASTPGGTGGSQETQYF. The CDR3 nucleotides read TGTGCTAGCACCCCAGGGGGTACGGGGGGGTCCCAAGAGACCCAGTACTTC.

V and J are TRBV7-2 and TRBJ2-5, with D possibly being TRBD2 (7 bases). The V end lost 5 bases, the J end lost 5 bases, and 21 bases lay between the germline ends. The CDR3 length is 16 residues. Per germline, CDR1 SGHTA and CDR2 FQGNSA. Here the CDR3 reads CASSTVRGGLKETQYF. The CDR3 DNA reads TGTGCCAGCAGCACTGTAAGGGGGGGGCTTAAGGAGACCCAGTACTTC. Variable domain in full (rest from reference TRBV7-2 and TRBJ2-5): GAGVSQSPSNKVTEKGKDVELRCDPISGHTALYWYRQSLGQGLEFLIYFQGNSAPDKSGLPSDRFSAERTGGSVSTLTIQRTQQEDSAVYLCASSTVRGGLKETQYFGPGTRLLVL.

This rearrangement joins TRBV30 to TRBJ2-3; D might be TRBD2 (5 bases). Germline CDR1 reads GTSNPN; CDR2 reads SVGIG (reference sequence). V lost 2 bases and J 1 base, leaving 7 bases between the germline ends. The CDR3 has 13 amino acids. CDR3 sequence reads: CAWSIGGTDTQYF. CDR3 nucleotide sequence: TGTGCCTGGAGTATCGGGGGCACAGATACGCAGTATTTT.

The V and J genes are TRBV7-8 and TRBJ2-7; 8 bases fit TRBD1. This CDR3 is 14 amino acids long. The germline V gene encodes CDR1 SGHVS and CDR2 FQNEAQ. V was pared by 3 bases and J by 0 bases, with 1 base of the junction left unmatched. CDR3 loop: CASSLDRDSYEQYF. CDR3 nucleotides: TGTGCCAGCAGCTTGGACAGGGACTCCTACGAGCAGTACTTC.

The chain carries TRBV18 and TRBJ2-5; 9 bases line up with TRBD1. The CDR3 loop spans 14 amino acids. Trimming at V came to 3 bases and at J to 3 bases, leaving 2 bases not matched to a gene. Germline-derived CDR1 and CDR2 are KGHSH and LQKENI. The CDR3 loop is CASSPGQGEETQYF. The CDR3 bases are TGTGCCAGCTCACCGGGACAGGGAGAAGAGACCCAGTACTTC.